The 31 T cell receptor beta chains listed next were all sequenced from one sample in a study of blood T cells in healthy people across ages. A J-beta primer mix and a sample-barcoded 5' primer were used in a second PCR of roughly 6 to 11 cycles. TCRdb re-called the 5' RACE reads with MiXCR, one entry per CDR3 protein. The data show 1,300,000 or so distinct CDR3 sequences, 55% to 75% seen once. Sequences were obtained from blood. Source of these receptors: a man between 18 and 29 years old in good health.

The gene calls are TRBV2 and TRBJ1-1; D unresolved. The CDR3 sequence is 14 residues long. Germline values: CDR1 SNHLY, CDR2 FYNNEI. Trimming stripped 4 bases from V and 1 base from J, with 10 bases between. The CDR3 region is CASSGQEWNTEAFF. The CDR3 DNA reads as TGTGCCAGCAGTGGGCAGGAATGGAACACTGAAGCTTTCTTT.

The V gene is TRBV29-1, the J gene TRBJ2-3, with 10 nucleotides matching TRBD2. CDR1 and CDR2 (germline): SQVTM, ANQGSEA. The CDR3 totals 15 residues. J was trimmed by 6 bases and V by 1 base; bases with no gene match: 7. The CDR3 here is CSVEGASGSLDTQYF. The DNA for the CDR3 is TGCAGCGTTGAAGGGGCTAGCGGGAGTCTGGATACGCAGTATTTT.

The V call is TRBV6-6, the J call TRBJ2-3; either TRBD1 or TRBD2 may fit D (5 bases each). Germline V gene data show CDR1 as MNHNY and CDR2 as SVGAGI (reference sequence). The V end lost 8 bases, the J end lost 6 bases, and 15 bases lay between the germline ends. This CDR3 is 13 amino acids long. This chain's CDR3 is CASLRDHLDTQYF. The CDR3 DNA is TGTGCCAGCCTCCGGGACCACCTGGATACGCAGTATTTT.

V is TRBV11-2 and J is TRBJ2-5; 9 nucleotides line up with TRBD1. The CDR3 consists of 17 residues. Germline CDR1 SGHAT, CDR2 FQNNGV. V shed 4 bases and J 3 bases; nucleotides not matched to a gene: 12. The CDR3 region has the DNA TGTGCCAGCAGCTCGCTTTGGACAGGGGTCCCGAAAGAGACCCAGTACTTC. This codes for CASSSLWTGVPKETQYF. Variable domain in full (rest from reference TRBV11-2 and TRBJ2-5): EAGVAQSPRYKIIEKRQSVAFWCNPISGHATLYWYQQILGQGPKLLIQFQNNGVVDDSQLPKDRFSAERLKGVDSTLKIQPAKLEDSAVYLCASSSLWTGVPKETQYFGPGTRLLVL.

The rearrangement uses TRBV29-1 and TRBJ1-4; D remains ambiguous. V was clipped by 1 base and J by 6 bases, with 9 bases between them. The germline CDR1 and CDR2 sequences are SQVTM and ANQGSEA. The CDR3 is 13 residues long. The DNA of the CDR3 is TGCAGCGTTGAAGGGCCGTTAGATGAAAAACTGTTTTTT. Its protein product is CSVEGPLDEKLFF.

The V gene is TRBV7-2, the J gene TRBJ1-5; 8 nucleotides match TRBD1. The CDR3 loop spans 17 amino acids. Germline-derived CDR1 and CDR2 are SGHTA and FQGNSA. V trimming: 5 bases; J trimming: 1 base; junction bases outside the gene matches: 10. The CDR3 region is CASSRQGSRVSNQPQHF. In nucleotides, the CDR3 is TGTGCCAGCAGCCGACAGGGGTCCAGGGTGAGCAATCAGCCCCAGCATTTT.

This clonotype was counted once. In DNA, the CDR3 is TGTGCCATCGGGTCTAGCTCCTACGAGCAGTACTTC. It specifies CAIGSSSYEQYF. The chain uses TRBV10-3 and TRBJ2-7; no definite D call. V lost 8 bases to trimming and J lost 0 bases, with 8 bases between them. CDR1 ENHRY and CDR2 SYGVKD come from the germline V gene. The CDR3 extends over 12 amino acids.

The chain carries TRBV27 and TRBJ2-3; 11 positions agree with TRBD1. The germline V gene has CDR1 MNHEY and CDR2 SMNVEV (reference sequence). The junction had 7 bases not matched to a gene; V was cut back by 11 bases and J by 6 bases. CDR3 length equals 13 residues. Written as DNA, the CDR3 is TGTGCCGGCCGGGACAGGGGGTATGATACGCAGTATTTT. This codes for CAGRDRGYDTQYF.

This clonotype was found a few times. The chain links TRBV20-1 to TRBJ2-5; perhaps TRBD2 as D (5 bases). Trimming pared 5 bases from V and 3 bases from J, leaving 10 bases between. The CDR3 consists of 12 residues. In germline, CDR1 is DFQATT, CDR2 SNEGSKA (reference sequence). The CDR3 is CSAGGGEETQYF. CDR3 DNA sequence: TGCAGTGCTGGAGGTGGGGAAGAGACCCAGTACTTC.

J is TRBJ2-7 and V is TRBV7-9, with 7 bases fitting TRBD2. This CDR3 spans 14 amino acids. CDR1 and CDR2 from the germline V gene are SEHNR and FQNEAQ (reference sequence). V shed 5 bases, J shed 3 bases, and the junction held 7 bases outside the gene matches. DNA of the CDR3: TGTGCCAGCAGCGGTGGGGGAGGGAGCTACGAGCAGTACTTC. Residues: CASSGGGGSYEQYF.

As concerns this clonotype: The junction and the germline gene differ at one end; a read error may be behind it. V is TRBV15 and J is TRBJ2-7; either TRBD1 or TRBD2 may fit D (5 bases each). The assigned J gene may be wrong: the sequence end matches TRBJ2-4 better. The CDR3 contains 15 residues. Germline CDR1 is LNHNV and CDR2 is YYDKDF (reference sequence). The chain's CDR3 is CATSGERGTKNIQYF. The DNA for the CDR3 is TGTGCCACCAGCGGAGAGAGGGGAACCAAAAACATTCAGTACTTC.

J is TRBJ1-5 and V is TRBV12-3 or TRBV12-4; 7 nucleotides align to TRBD1. The V gene end was trimmed by 4 bases and the J gene end by 4 bases; junction bases not matched to a gene: 19. This CDR3 has 19 amino acids. The CDR3 spells CASSSEGQGGYAANQPQHF. The CDR3 DNA sequence: TGTGCCAGCAGTTCGGAGGGGCAGGGGGGATACGCAGCAAATCAGCCCCAGCATTTT.

This chain links TRBV4-1 with TRBJ2-2; tentatively, D is TRBD2 (5 bases). The CDR3 extends over 17 amino acids. V lost 1 base and J 2 bases, leaving 14 bases between the germline ends. Germline-derived CDR1 and CDR2 are MGHRA and YSYEKL. In DNA form, the CDR3 reads TGCGCCAGCAGCCAAGTGCTCTGGACTTCAAACACCGGGGAGCTGTTTTTT. It codes for CASSQVLWTSNTGELFF.

This sequence joins TRBV2 and TRBJ2-2, with TRBD1 as a possible D gene (6 bases). Trimming removed 5 bases from V and 1 base from J, with 14 bases in between. The CDR3 consists of 16 residues. Germline lookup yields CDR1 SNHLY and CDR2 FYNNEI. The CDR3 here is CASSFTGTKNTGELFF. CDR3 nucleotide sequence: TGTGCCAGCAGTTTTACCGGGACAAAGAACACCGGGGAGCTGTTTTTT. Full variable domain (outside the CDR3, taken from reference TRBV2 and TRBJ2-2): EPEVTQTPSHQVTQMGQEVILRCVPISNHLYFYWYRQILGQKVEFLVSFYNNEISEKSEIFDDQFSVERPDGSNFTLKIRSTKLEDSAMYFCASSFTGTKNTGELFFGEGSRLTVL.

This chain links TRBV24-1 with TRBJ2-7; perhaps TRBD1 as D (5 bases). The CDR3 totals 13 residues. V shed 1 base and J shed 6 bases, with 9 bases lying between them. Germline V gene sequence: CDR1 KGHDR, CDR2 SFDVKD. This CDR3 is CATSDFQGGEQYF. The CDR3 DNA reads as TGTGCCACCAGTGATTTCCAGGGTGGCGAGCAGTACTTC.

CDR3 bases: TGTGCCACAAGAAGACAGGGGTCCCCGAACACTGAAGCTTTCTTT. Encoded protein: CATRRQGSPNTEAFF. V usage is TRBV15 and J usage is TRBJ1-1; TRBD1 matches at 8 bases. The CDR3 contains 15 residues. The germline CDR1 and CDR2 sequences are LNHNV and YYDKDF (reference sequence). With V trimmed by 9 bases and J by 1 base, 10 bases remained unmatched.

The CDR3 coding sequence is TGTGCCAGCAGCTCAGGAAGGGCGGGGGAAGCCGGGGAGCTGTTTTTT. This gives the protein CASSSGRAGEAGELFF. J is TRBJ2-2 and V is TRBV14, with 7 bases aligning to TRBD2. The CDR3 has 16 amino acids. In germline, CDR1 is SGHDN, CDR2 FVKESK. The V gene end was trimmed by 5 bases and the J gene end by 6 bases; junction bases not matched to a gene: 12.

The chain is built from TRBV4-1 and TRBJ2-7; D might be TRBD1 (6 bases). V gave up 2 bases and J gave up 4 bases, with 21 bases separating them. The CDR3 contains 17 residues. Per the germline V gene, CDR1 is MGHRA and CDR2 is YSYEKL. CDR3 in DNA: TGCGCCAGCAGCCAATCACGACAAGGTCTAGGGGGTTACGAGCAGTACTTC. Protein sequence: CASSQSRQGLGGYEQYF.

The gene calls are TRBV12-3 or TRBV12-4 and TRBJ2-3; no firm D call. V lost 5 bases to trimming and J lost 5 bases, with 8 bases between them. The CDR3 has 12 amino acids. The CDR3 sequence: CASSTDQDTQYF. CDR3 in DNA: TGTGCCAGCAGTACCGACCAAGATACGCAGTATTTT.

The rearrangement uses TRBV5-6 and TRBJ1-6; TRBD1 might be the D (5 bases). Trimming removed 3 bases from V and 7 bases from J, with 14 bases in between. The CDR3 covers 15 residues. Germline V lookup: CDR1 SGHDT, CDR2 YYEEEE. CDR3 DNA: TGTGCCAGCAGCTCGACAGACAGACCGAATTCACCCCTCCACTTT. Its protein product is CASSSTDRPNSPLHF. The variable domain in full, with the rest retrieved from reference TRBV5-6 and TRBJ1-6, is DAGVTQSPTHLIKTRGQQVTLRCSPKSGHDTVSWYQQALGQGPQFIFQYYEEEERQRGNFPDRFSGHQFPNYSSELNVNALLLGDSALYLCASSSTDRPNSPLHFGNGTRLTVT.

To note about this clonotype: Possible read error: a much larger clone is one base away. The chain uses TRBV4-2 and TRBJ2-7; TRBD2 matches at 7 bases. CDR1 is LGHNA and CDR2 is YNFKEQ in the germline V gene. V shed 3 bases and J 0 bases; nucleotides not matched to a gene: 5. The CDR3 is 15 amino acids. The CDR3 bases are TGTGCCAGCAGCCAGTTTTGGGGGGGCTCCTACGAGCAGTACTTC. It translates to CASSQFWGGSYEQYF.

The J gene is TRBJ2-7, the V gene TRBV7-8; a weak D match, TRBD2 (5 bases). Germline lookup yields CDR1 SGHVS and CDR2 FQNEAQ. This CDR3 has 15 residues. The V end was cut by 4 bases, the J end by 4 bases, with 17 bases between. The CDR3 sequence is CASSSHSAIGYEQYF. The CDR3 nucleotides are TGTGCCAGCAGCTCGCATAGCGCAATCGGGTACGAGCAGTACTTC. Together with reference TRBV7-8 and TRBJ2-7, the CDR3 gives the full variable domain: GAGVSQSPRYKVAKRGQDVALRCDPISGHVSLFWYQQALGQGPEFLTYFQNEAQLDKSGLPSDRFFAERPEGSVSTLKIQRTQQEDSAVYLCASSSHSAIGYEQYFGPGTRLTVT.

This clonotype was seen only once. The junction differs from germline at one of its ends, possibly a read error. J is TRBJ2-3 and V is TRBV6-1; 10 bases are a match to TRBD2. The germline gives CDR1 MNHNS, CDR2 SASEGT. The CDR3 totals 14 residues. For the CDR3, the DNA is TGTGCCAGCAGGGAAGCGGGAGGGGTAGATACGCAGTATTTT. Encoded protein: CASREAGGVDTQYF.

The V call is TRBV11-2, the J call TRBJ1-3; a possible D gene is TRBD1 (6 bases). The CDR3 has 19 amino acids. The germline V gene encodes CDR1 SGHAT and CDR2 FQNNGV. Trimming removed 4 bases at V and 4 bases at J, with 26 bases between. The CDR3 DNA follows: TGTGCCAGCAGCTCCTTTGTCGGGGGCGCGACAAGTTCGGGAAACACCATATATTTT. It codes for CASSSFVGGATSSGNTIYF.

The V and J genes are TRBV4-1 and TRBJ2-5; TRBD2 agrees at 12 bases. V was clipped by 0 bases and J by 0 bases; unmatched bases: 5. This CDR3 spans 18 amino acids. Germline values: CDR1 MGHRA, CDR2 YSYEKL. In nucleotides, the CDR3 is TGCGCCAGCAGCCAAGATCCTAGCGGGGGGGGGTACCAAGAGACCCAGTACTTC. This translates into CASSQDPSGGGYQETQYF.

This chain connects TRBV12-3 or TRBV12-4 to TRBJ2-4; D possibly matches TRBD1 or TRBD2 (5 bases each). V lost 6 bases and J 0 bases, leaving 12 bases between the germline ends. The CDR3 runs 15 residues. The CDR3 spells CASSQIGGAKNIQYF. The CDR3 bases are TGTGCCAGCAGCCAAATTGGGGGAGCCAAAAACATTCAGTACTTC.

This sequence joins TRBV7-8 and TRBJ2-3; D remains ambiguous. Germline V gives CDR1 SGHVS, CDR2 FQNEAQ. The CDR3 covers 12 residues. Between the trimmed V and J ends, which lost 8 bases and 4 bases, there was a span of 10 bases. CDR3 DNA: TGTGCCAGCCAGTTGGGTCCAGATACGCAGTATTTT. Translated, it gives CASQLGPDTQYF.

The chain uses TRBV7-2 and TRBJ2-5; D uncertain. The J call may be faulty, since TRBJ2-7 better matches the DNA end. Germline V gives CDR1 SGHTA, CDR2 FQGNSA. The CDR3 length is 16 residues. The CDR3 sequence: CASRANYGSSTSEQYF. In DNA form, the CDR3 reads TGTGCCAGCAGAGCCAACTACGGATCTTCTACGAGCGAGCAGTACTTC.

DNA for the CDR3: TGTGCCAGCAGTTACCCCGGCGGGAGTAACACCGGGGAGCTGTTTTTT. Its translation: CASSYPGGSNTGELFF. The V gene is TRBV12-3 or TRBV12-4, the J gene TRBJ2-2, with TRBD2 identical over 7 bases. The CDR3 is 16 amino acids. The V segment lost 4 bases and the J segment 2 bases; nucleotides outside the gene matches: 7.

This clonotype came up once. V and J are TRBV3-1 and TRBJ2-3; 7 bases are a match to TRBD1. With V trimmed by 1 base and J by 5 bases, 3 bases remained unmatched. From germline, CDR1 is LGHDT and CDR2 YNNKEL (reference sequence). The CDR3 contains 14 residues. CDR3 nucleotide sequence: TGTGCCAGCAGCCAAGCAGGGACAGTAGATACGCAGTATTTT. It specifies CASSQAGTVDTQYF.

The rearrangement uses TRBV20-1 and TRBJ2-3, with 11 bases matching TRBD2. The CDR3 extends over 15 amino acids. The germline gives CDR1 DFQATT, CDR2 SNEGSKA (reference sequence). V was pared by 6 bases and J by 5 bases, with 10 bases of the junction left unmatched. This CDR3 reads CSATGTSGLGDTQYF. The CDR3 nucleotides read TGCAGTGCAACCGGGACTAGCGGACTTGGAGATACGCAGTATTTT.